The present T cell receptor beta chain was sequenced within a study of blood T cell repertoires in COVID-19. The length of the CDR3 is 13 residues. Looked up from germline, CDR1 is ENHRY and CDR2 is SYGVKD. Losses at the gene ends were 8 bases for V and 7 bases for J; bases not matched to a gene: 6. Self-reported history from a screening survey and questionnaire set each donor's cohort. Here immunoSEQ multiplex PCR was the method, and the copy in TCRdb shows in-frame clones only, minus some. This table holds 170,000 or so clones, around 73% found once. This sequence originates from a woman aged 45-60 years who had recovered from COVID-19. The sequencing input was PBMCs or T cells enriched from blood (not recorded which). This chain uses TRBV10-3 with TRBJ2-2, with TRBD2 matching over 8 bases. The CDR3 sequence is CAILVAGIGELFF. In DNA, the CDR3 is TGTGCCATCTTAGTAGCGGGGATCGGGGAGCTGTTTTTT.